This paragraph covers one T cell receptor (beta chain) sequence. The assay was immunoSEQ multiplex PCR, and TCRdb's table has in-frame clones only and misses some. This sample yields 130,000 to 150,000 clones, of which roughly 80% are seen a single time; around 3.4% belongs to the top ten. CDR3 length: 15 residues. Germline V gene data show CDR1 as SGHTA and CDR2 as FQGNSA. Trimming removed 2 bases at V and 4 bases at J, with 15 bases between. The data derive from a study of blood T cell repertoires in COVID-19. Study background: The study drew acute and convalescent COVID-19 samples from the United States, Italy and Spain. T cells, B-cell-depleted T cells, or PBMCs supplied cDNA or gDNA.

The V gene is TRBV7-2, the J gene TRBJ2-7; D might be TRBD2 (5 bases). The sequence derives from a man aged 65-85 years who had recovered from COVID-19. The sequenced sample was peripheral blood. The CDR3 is CASSLKVGEGYEQYF. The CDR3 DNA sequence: TGTGCCAGCAGCTTAAAGGTGGGAGAGGGATACGAGCAGTACTTC.